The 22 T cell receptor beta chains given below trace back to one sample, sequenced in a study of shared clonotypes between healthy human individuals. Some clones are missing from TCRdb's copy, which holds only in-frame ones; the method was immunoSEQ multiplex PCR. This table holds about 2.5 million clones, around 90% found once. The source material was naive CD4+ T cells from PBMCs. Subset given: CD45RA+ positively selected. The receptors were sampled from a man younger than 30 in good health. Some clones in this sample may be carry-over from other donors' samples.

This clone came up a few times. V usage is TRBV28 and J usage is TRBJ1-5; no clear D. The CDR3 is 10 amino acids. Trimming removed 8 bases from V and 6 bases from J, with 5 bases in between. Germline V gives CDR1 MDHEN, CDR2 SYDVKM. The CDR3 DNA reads TGTGCCAGCGGCACTCAGCCCCAGCATTTT. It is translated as CASGTQPQHF.

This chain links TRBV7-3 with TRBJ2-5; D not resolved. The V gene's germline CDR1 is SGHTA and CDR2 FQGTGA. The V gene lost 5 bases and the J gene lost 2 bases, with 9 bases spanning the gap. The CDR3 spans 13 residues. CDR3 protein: CASSPGWQETQYF. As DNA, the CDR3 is TGTGCCAGCAGCCCGGGTTGGCAAGAGACCCAGTACTTC.

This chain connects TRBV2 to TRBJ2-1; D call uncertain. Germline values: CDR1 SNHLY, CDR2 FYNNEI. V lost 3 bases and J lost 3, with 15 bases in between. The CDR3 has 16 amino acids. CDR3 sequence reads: CASSDVWTSNYNEQFF. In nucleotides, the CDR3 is TGTGCCAGCAGTGACGTTTGGACCTCAAACTACAATGAGCAGTTCTTC.

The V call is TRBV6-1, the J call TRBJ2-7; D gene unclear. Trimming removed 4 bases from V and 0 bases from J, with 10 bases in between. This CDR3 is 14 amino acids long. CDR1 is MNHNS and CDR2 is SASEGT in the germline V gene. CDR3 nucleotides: TGTGCCAGCAGTGTCTCAGGAACCTCCTACGAGCAGTACTTC. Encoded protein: CASSVSGTSYEQYF.

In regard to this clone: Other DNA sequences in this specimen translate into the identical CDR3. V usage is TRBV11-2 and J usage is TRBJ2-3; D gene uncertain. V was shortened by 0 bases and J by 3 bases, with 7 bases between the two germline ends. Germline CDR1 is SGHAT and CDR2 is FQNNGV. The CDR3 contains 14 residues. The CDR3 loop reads CASSLDRGTDTQYF. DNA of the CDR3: TGTGCCAGCAGCTTAGATCGAGGTACAGATACGCAGTATTTT.

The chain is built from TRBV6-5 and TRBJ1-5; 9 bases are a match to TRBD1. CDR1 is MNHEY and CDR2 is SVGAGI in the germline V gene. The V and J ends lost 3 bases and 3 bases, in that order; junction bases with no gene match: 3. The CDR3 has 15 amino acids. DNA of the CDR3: TGTGCCAGCAGTTATACAGGGGGCAACAATCAGCCCCAGCATTTT. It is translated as CASSYTGGNNQPQHF.

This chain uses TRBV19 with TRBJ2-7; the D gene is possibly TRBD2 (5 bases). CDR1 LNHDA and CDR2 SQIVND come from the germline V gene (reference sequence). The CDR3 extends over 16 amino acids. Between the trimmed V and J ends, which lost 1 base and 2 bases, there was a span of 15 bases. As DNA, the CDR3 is TGTGCCAGTAGTATAGTCCCTAGCCGATTTCCCTACGAGCAGTACTTC. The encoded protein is CASSIVPSRFPYEQYF.

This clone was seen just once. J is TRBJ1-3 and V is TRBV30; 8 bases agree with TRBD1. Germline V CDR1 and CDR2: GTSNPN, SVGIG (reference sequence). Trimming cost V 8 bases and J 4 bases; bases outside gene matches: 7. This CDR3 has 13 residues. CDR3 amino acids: CAGPGGAGNTIYF. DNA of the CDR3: TGTGCCGGACCAGGGGGCGCGGGAAACACCATATATTTT. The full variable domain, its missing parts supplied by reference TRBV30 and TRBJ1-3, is SQTIHQWPATLVQPVGSPLSLECTVEGTSNPNLYWYRQAAGRGLQLLFYSVGIGQISSEVPQNLSASRPQDRQFILSSKKLLLSDSGFYLCAGPGGAGNTIYFGEGSWLTVV.

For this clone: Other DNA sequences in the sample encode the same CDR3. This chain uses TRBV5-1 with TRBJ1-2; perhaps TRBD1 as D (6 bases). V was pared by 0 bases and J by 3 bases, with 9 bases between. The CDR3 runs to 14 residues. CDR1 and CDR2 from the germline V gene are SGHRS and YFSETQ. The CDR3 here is CASSLGPGDYGYTF. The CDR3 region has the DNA TGCGCCAGCAGCTTGGGACCAGGGGACTATGGCTACACCTTC. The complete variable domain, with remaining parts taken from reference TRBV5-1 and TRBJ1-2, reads KAGVTQTPRYLIKTRGQQVTLSCSPISGHRSVSWYQQTPGQGLQFLFEYFSETQRNKGNFPGRFSGRQFSNSRSEMNVSTLELGDSALYLCASSLGPGDYGYTFGSGTRLTVV.

Here the CDR3 reads CASTDRSPGYNEQFF. CDR3 nucleotides: TGTGCCAGCACAGACCGGAGCCCCGGCTACAATGAGCAGTTCTTC. V and J are TRBV6-6 and TRBJ2-1; D is unclear. Germline CDR1 reads MNHNY; CDR2 reads SVGAGI (reference sequence). Between the trimmed V and J ends, which lost 7 bases and 3 bases, there was a span of 16 bases. The CDR3 contains 15 residues.

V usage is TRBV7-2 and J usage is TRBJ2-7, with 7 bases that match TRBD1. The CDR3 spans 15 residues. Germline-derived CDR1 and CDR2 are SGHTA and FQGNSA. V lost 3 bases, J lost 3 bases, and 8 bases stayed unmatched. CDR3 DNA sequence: TGTGCCAGCAGCTTTTCCGGGACAGCGGACTACGAGCAGTACTTC. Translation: CASSFSGTADYEQYF.

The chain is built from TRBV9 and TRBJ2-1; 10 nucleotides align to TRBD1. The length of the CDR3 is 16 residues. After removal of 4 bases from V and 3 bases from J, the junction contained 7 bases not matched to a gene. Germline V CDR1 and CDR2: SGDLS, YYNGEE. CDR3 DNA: TGTGCCAGCAGCTACGGGACAGGGGTGGACTACAATGAGCAGTTCTTC. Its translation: CASSYGTGVDYNEQFF.

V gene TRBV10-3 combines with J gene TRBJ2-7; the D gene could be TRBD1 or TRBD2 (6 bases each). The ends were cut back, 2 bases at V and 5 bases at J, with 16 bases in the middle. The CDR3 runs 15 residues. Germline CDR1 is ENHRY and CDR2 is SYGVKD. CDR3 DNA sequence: TGTGCCATCAGTGAGCCCTACCGGGGGCGCGACGAGCAGTACTTC. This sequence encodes CAISEPYRGRDEQYF.

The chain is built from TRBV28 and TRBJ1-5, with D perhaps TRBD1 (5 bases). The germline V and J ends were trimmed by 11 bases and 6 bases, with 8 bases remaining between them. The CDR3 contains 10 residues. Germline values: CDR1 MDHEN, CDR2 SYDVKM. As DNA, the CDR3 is TGTGCCCTCGGGGGTCAGCCCCAGCATTTT. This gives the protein CALGGQPQHF.

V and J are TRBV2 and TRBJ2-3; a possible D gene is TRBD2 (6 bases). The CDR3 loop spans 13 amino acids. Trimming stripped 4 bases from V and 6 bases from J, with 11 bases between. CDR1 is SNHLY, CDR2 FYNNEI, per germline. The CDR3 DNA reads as TGTGCCAGCAGTGTGACTAGTTCGGATACGCAGTATTTT. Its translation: CASSVTSSDTQYF.

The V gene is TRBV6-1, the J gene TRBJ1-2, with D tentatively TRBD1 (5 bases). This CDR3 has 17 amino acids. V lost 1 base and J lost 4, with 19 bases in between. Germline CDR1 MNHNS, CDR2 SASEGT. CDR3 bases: TGTGCCAGCAGTGAAGGGTCTTACCGGGGGTATTCCTATGGCTACACCTTC. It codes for CASSEGSYRGYSYGYTF.

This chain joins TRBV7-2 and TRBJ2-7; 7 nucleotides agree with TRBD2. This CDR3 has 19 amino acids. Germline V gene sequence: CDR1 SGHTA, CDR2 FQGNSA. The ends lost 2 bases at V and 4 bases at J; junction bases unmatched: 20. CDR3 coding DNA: TGTGCCAGCAGCTTAAGTAACCGGGGGGTTGGTCGAGCCACTTACGAGCAGTACTTC. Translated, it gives CASSLSNRGVGRATYEQYF.

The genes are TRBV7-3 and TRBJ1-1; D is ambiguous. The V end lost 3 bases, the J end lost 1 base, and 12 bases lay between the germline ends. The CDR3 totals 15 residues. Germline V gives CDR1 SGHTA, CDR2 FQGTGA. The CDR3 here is CASSFERSPNTEAFF. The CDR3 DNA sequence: TGTGCCAGCAGCTTTGAAAGAAGCCCGAACACTGAAGCTTTCTTT.

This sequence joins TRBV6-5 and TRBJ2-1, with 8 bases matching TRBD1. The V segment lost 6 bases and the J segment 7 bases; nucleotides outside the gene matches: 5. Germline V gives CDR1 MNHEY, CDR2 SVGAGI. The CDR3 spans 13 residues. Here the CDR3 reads CASSLRQGNEQFF. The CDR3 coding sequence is TGTGCCAGCAGCCTCAGACAGGGGAATGAGCAGTTCTTC.

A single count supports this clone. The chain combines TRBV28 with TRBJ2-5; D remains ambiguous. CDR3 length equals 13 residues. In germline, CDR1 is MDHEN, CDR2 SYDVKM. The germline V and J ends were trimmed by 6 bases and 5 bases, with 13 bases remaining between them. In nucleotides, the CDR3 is TGTGCCAGCAGCCACGGTAGCCGCGAGACCCAGTACTTC. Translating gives CASSHGSRETQYF.

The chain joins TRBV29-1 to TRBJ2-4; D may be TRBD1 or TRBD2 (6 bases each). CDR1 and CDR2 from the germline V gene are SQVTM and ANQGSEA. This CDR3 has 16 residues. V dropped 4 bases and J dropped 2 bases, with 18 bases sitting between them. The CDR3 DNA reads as TGCAGCGTTGTCGGGTTAGGGGGGCACCCCAAAAACATTCAGTACTTC. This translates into CSVVGLGGHPKNIQYF.

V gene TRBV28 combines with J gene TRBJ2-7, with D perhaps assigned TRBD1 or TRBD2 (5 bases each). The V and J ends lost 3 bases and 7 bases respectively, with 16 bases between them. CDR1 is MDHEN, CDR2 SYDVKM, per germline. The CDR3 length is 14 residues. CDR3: CASSFGGRMREQYF. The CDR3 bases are TGTGCCAGCAGTTTTGGGGGACGGATGCGGGAGCAGTACTTC.